This TCR beta chain was captured by sequencing in a study of T cell repertoires in cytomegalovirus infection. The CDR3 loop spans 13 amino acids. V gave up 3 bases and J gave up 3 bases; unmatched junction bases: 4. CDR1 and CDR2 (germline): DFQATT, SNEGSKA (reference sequence). MiXCR was run by TCRdb on the reads, yielding one entry per CDR3 protein. Of 290,000 or so distinct CDR3 sequences listed, about 23% were seen once; the top ten hold 11% to 15%. Regarding the study as a whole: The response measured ex vivo was dominated by TCR beta clonotypes (HLA-C-restricted and CMV-specific).

This clonotype was picked up a small number of times. Antigen specificity is unknown. Sequenced input: PBMCs. This TCR was sampled from a human donor in good health (CMV status not recorded). Some clones in this sample may be carry-over from other donors' samples. The chain has TRBV20-1 and TRBJ2-7; 8 positions match TRBD1. The CDR3 sequence: CSARRDRLYEQYF. CDR3 nucleotide sequence: TGCAGTGCTAGGAGGGACAGGCTCTACGAGCAGTACTTC.